Sequencing of this T cell receptor beta chain was carried out in a study of cytomegalovirus exposure and HLA in healthy donors. Findings of the study overall: Confirmation was obtained in vitro that a few CMV-associated chains are specific for CMV antigens.

In regard to this clone: What it recognizes is unknown.

PCR primers comprised 60 Vbeta and 13 Jbeta primers. Some clones are missing from TCRdb's copy, which holds only in-frame ones; the method was immunoSEQ multiplex PCR. The sample's table shows roughly 200,000 clones. This CDR3 is 14 amino acids long. V shed 1 base, J shed 5 bases, and the junction held 1 base outside the gene matches. Germline V gene lookup returns CDR1 LNHDA and CDR2 SQIVND (reference sequence). The chain couples TRBV19 to TRBJ2-2; TRBD2 aligns across 7 bases. The sequencing input was PBMCs. The origin of this receptor is a girl aged 2-10 years in good health and CMV-seropositive. The CDR3 sequence: CASSIAGGTGELFF. CDR3 DNA sequence: TGTGCCAGTAGTATAGCGGGAGGTACCGGGGAGCTGTTTTTT.